The source of this T cell receptor beta chain is a study of T cell changes during pregnancy in multiple sclerosis. CDR1 and CDR2 from the germline V gene are LGHNA and YNFKEQ. CDR3 size: 15 residues. The V end lost 2 bases, the J end lost 2 bases, and 10 bases lay between the germline ends. TCRdb's copy holds only in-frame clones and misses some; the assay was immunoSEQ multiplex PCR. Here the sample spans fewer than 70,000 clones, 80% to 95% being singletons. The source is a female donor with multiple sclerosis, enrolled in a pregnancy study. J is TRBJ2-1 and V is TRBV4-2; tentative D call: TRBD2 (5 bases). The input for sequencing was peripheral blood, taken in the second trimester of pregnancy. This chain's CDR3 is CASSQHTRAYNEQFF. The CDR3 nucleotides are TGTGCCAGCAGCCAACATACTAGGGCCTACAATGAGCAGTTCTTC.